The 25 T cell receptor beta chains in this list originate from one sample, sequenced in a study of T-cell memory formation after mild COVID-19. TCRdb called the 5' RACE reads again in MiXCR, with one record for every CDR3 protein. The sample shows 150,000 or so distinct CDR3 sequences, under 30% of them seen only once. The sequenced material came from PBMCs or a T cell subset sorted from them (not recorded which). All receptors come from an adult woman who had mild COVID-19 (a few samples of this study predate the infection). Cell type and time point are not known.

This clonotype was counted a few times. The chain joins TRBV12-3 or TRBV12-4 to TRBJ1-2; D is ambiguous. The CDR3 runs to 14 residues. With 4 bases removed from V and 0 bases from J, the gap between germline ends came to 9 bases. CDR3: CASSSWAANYGYTF. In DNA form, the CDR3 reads TGTGCCAGCAGTTCGTGGGCGGCTAACTATGGCTACACCTTC.

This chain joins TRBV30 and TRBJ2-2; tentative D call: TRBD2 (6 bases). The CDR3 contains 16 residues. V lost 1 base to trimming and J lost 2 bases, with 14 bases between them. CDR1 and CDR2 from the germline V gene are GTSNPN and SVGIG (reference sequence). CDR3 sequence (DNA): TGTGCCTGGAGTGATGGGACTGCCTTTAACACCGGGGAGCTGTTTTTT. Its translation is CAWSDGTAFNTGELFF. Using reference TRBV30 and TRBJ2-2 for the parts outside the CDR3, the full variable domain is SQTIHQWPATLVQPVGSPLSLECTVEGTSNPNLYWYRQAAGRGLQLLFYSVGIGQISSEVPQNLSASRPQDRQFILSSKKLLLSDSGFYLCAWSDGTAFNTGELFFGEGSRLTVL.

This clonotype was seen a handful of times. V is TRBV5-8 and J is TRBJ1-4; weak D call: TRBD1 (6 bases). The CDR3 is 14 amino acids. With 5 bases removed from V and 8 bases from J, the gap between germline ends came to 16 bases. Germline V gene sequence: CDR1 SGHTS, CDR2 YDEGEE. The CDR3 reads CASSFGGREEKLFF. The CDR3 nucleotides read TGTGCCAGCAGTTTTGGGGGCAGGGAGGAAAAACTGTTTTTT.

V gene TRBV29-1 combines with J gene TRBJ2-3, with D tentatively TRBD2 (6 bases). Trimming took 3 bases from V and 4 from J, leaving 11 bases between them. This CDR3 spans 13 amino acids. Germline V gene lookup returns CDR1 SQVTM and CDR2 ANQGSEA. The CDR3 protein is CSVDGSIADTQYF. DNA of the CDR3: TGCAGCGTTGACGGGAGTATAGCAGATACGCAGTATTTT.

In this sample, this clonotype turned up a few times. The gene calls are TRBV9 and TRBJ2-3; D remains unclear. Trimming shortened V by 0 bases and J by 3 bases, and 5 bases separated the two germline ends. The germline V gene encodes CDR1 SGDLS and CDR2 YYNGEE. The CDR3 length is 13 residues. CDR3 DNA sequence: TGTGCCAGCAGCGTAGAGGTGACAGATACGCAGTATTTT. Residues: CASSVEVTDTQYF.

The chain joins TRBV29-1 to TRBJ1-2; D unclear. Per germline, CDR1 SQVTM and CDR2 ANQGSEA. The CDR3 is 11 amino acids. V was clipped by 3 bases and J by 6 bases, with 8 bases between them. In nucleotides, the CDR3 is TGCAGCGTTGATCCCGGGAATGGCTACACCTTC. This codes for CSVDPGNGYTF.

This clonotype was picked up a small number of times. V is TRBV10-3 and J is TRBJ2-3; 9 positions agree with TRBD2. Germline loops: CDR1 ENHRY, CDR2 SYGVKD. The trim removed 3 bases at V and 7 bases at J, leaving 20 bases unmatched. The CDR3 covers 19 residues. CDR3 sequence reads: CAISDRGLGSGRVRNTQYF. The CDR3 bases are TGTGCCATCAGTGACCGCGGATTAGGTAGCGGGAGAGTAAGGAATACGCAGTATTTT.

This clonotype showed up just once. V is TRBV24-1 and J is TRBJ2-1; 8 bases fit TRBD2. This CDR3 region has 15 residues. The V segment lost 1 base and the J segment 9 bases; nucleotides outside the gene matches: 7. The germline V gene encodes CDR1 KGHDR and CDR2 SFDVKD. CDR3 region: CATSDLAGAPTEQFF. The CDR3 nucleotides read TGTGCCACCAGTGATTTAGCGGGAGCCCCCACTGAGCAGTTCTTC.

In DNA form, the CDR3 reads TGTGCCAGCAGCTTAGTAGCAGGGGACGGAGACTACAATGAGCAGTTCTTC. This translates into CASSLVAGDGDYNEQFF. The V and J genes are TRBV11-2 and TRBJ2-1; TRBD1 might be the D (6 bases). The CDR3 is 17 amino acids. Germline assignment: CDR1 SGHAT and CDR2 FQNNGV. With 1 base removed from V and 3 bases from J, the gap between germline ends came to 16 bases.

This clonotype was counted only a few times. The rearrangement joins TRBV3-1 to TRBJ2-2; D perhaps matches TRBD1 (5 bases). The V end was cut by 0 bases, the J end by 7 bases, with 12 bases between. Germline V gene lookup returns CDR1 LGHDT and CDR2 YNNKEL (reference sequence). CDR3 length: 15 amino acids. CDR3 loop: CASSQDWQGSGELFF. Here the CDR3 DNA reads TGTGCCAGCAGCCAAGATTGGCAGGGAAGCGGGGAGCTGTTTTTT.

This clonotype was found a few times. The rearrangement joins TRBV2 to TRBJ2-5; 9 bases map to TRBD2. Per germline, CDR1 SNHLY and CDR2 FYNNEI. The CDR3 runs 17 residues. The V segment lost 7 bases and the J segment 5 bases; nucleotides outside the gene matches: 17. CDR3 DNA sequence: TGTGCCAGCATCCTCCTCCATGCGGGAGGGCCTGAGGAGACCCAGTACTTC. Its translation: CASILLHAGGPEETQYF.

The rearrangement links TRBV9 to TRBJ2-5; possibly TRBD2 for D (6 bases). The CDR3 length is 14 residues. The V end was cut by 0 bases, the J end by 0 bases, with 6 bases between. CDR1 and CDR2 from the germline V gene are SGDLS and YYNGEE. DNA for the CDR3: TGTGCCAGCAGCGTAGGGAGGGACCAAGAGACCCAGTACTTC. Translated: CASSVGRDQETQYF.

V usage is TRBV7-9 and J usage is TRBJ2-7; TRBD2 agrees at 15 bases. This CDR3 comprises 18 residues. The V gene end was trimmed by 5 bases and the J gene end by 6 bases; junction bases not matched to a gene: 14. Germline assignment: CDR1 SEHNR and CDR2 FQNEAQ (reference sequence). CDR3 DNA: TGTGCCAGCAGCCTCGGACTAGCGGGGGGGCCCCTCACCTTCGAGCAGTACTTC. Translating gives CASSLGLAGGPLTFEQYF.

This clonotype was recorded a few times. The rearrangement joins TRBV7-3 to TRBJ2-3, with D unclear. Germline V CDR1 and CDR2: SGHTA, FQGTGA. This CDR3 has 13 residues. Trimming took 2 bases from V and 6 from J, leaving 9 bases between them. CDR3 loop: CASSLWPSDTQYF. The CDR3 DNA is TGTGCCAGCAGCTTATGGCCCTCGGATACGCAGTATTTT.

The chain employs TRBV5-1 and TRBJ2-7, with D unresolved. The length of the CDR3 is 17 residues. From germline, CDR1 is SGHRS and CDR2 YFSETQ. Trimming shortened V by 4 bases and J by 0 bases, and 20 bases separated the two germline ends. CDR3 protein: CASSPRPPGPLSYEQYF. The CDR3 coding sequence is TGCGCCAGCAGCCCGCGACCACCCGGACCGCTCTCCTACGAGCAGTACTTC.

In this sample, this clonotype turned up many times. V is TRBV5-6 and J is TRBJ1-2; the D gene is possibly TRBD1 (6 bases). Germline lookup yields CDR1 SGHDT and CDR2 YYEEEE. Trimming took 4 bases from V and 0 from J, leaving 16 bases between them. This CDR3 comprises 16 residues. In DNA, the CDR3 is TGTGCCAGCAGCCCGGCGGCGGCAGGGGCTAACTATGGCTACACCTTC. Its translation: CASSPAAAGANYGYTF.

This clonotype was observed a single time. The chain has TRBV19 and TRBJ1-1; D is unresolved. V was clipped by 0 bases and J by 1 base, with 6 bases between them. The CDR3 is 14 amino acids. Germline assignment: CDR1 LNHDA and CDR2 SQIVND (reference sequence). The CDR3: CASSIDGRNTEAFF. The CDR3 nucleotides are TGTGCCAGTAGTATAGACGGACGGAACACTGAAGCTTTCTTT. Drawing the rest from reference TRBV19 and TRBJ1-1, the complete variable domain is DGGITQSPKYLFRKEGQNVTLSCEQNLNHDAMYWYRQDPGQGLRLIYYSQIVNDFQKGDIAEGYSVSREKKESFPLTVTSAQKNPTAFYLCASSIDGRNTEAFFGQGTRLTVV.

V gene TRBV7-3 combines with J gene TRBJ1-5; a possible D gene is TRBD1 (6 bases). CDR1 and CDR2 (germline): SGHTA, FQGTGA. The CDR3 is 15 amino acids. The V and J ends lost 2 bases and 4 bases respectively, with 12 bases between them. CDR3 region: CASSLVDSRNQPQHF. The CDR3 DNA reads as TGTGCCAGCAGCTTAGTGGACAGCAGGAATCAGCCCCAGCATTTT.

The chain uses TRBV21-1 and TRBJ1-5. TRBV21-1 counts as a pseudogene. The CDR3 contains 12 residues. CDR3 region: CASMTAGQPQHF. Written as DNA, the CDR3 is TGTGCCAGCATGACGGCGGGGCAGCCCCAGCATTTT.

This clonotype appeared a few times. CDR3 region: CASSSIRGDAQNTGELFF. As DNA, the CDR3 is TGTGCCAGCAGCTCGATTAGGGGGGACGCACAGAACACCGGGGAGCTGTTTTTT. The genes are TRBV7-6 and TRBJ2-2, with D perhaps being TRBD1 or TRBD2 (6 bases each). Germline values: CDR1 SGHVS, CDR2 FNYEAQ. The V end lost 4 bases, the J end lost 1 base, and 19 bases lay between the germline ends. This CDR3 contains 18 residues.

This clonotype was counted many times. The CDR3 nucleotides read TGTGCCAGCAGCCTTTCGGACAGGCGATACACCGGGGAGCTGTTTTTT. Protein: CASSLSDRRYTGELFF. The chain uses TRBV7-8 and TRBJ2-2, with 7 bases lining up with TRBD1. V shed 5 bases and J 3 bases; nucleotides not matched to a gene: 9. This CDR3 region has 16 residues. Germline CDR1 reads SGHVS; CDR2 reads FQNEAQ.

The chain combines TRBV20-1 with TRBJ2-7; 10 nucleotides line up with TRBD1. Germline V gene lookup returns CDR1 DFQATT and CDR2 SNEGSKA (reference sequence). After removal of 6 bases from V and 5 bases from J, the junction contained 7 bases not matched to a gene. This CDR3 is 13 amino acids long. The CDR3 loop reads CSALDRGWNEQYF. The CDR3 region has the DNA TGCAGTGCACTGGACAGGGGGTGGAACGAGCAGTACTTC.

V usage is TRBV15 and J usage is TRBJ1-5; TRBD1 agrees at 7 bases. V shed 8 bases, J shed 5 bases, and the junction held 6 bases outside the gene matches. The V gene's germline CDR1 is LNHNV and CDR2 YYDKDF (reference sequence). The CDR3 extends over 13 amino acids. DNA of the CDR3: TGTGCCACCGGAGGACAGGTAGATCAGCCCCAGCATTTT. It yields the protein CATGGQVDQPQHF.

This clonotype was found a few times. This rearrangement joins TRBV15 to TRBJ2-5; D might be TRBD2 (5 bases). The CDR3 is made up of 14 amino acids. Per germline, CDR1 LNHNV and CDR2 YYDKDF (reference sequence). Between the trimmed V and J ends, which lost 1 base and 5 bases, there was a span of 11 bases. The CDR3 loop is CATSRAGNPETQYF. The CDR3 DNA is TGTGCCACCAGCAGAGCGGGAAACCCGGAGACCCAGTACTTC. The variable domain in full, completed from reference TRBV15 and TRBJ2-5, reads DAMVIQNPRYQVTQFGKPVTLSCSQTLNHNVMYWYQQKSSQAPKLLFHYYDKDFNNEADTPDNFQSRRPNTSFCFLDIRSPGLGDTAMYLCATSRAGNPETQYFGPGTRLLVL.

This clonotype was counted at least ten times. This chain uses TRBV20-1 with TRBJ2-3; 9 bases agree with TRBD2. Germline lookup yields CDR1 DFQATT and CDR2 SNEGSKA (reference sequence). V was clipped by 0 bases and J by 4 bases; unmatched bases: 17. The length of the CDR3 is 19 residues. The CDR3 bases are TGCAGTGCTAGAGATTTCGAGCGGGGGGCCTCGACATCTTCAGATACGCAGTATTTT. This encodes CSARDFERGASTSSDTQYF.